This passage covers 13 T cell receptor beta chains from one sample sequenced in a study of shared clonotypes between healthy human individuals. TCRdb's copy holds only in-frame clones and misses some; the assay was immunoSEQ multiplex PCR. The sample carries roughly 1,500,000 clones, about 98% recorded once. Material: naive CD4+ T cells sorted from blood. The subset was: CD45RA+ positively selected. The receptor set was obtained from a man aged 30 to 45 in good health.

The chain uses TRBV4-2 and TRBJ2-7; D perhaps matches TRBD2 (6 bases). Germline lookup yields CDR1 LGHNA and CDR2 YNFKEQ. The CDR3 has 16 amino acids. The V gene lost 1 base and the J gene lost 0 bases, with 13 bases spanning the gap. CDR3 loop: CASSQAGTPSSYEQYF. The CDR3 DNA follows: TGTGCCAGCAGCCAAGCAGGGACTCCAAGCTCCTACGAGCAGTACTTC.

J is TRBJ2-7 and V is TRBV7-2, with a possible D match to TRBD1 (5 bases). This CDR3 has 18 residues. Per the germline V gene, CDR1 is SGHTA and CDR2 is FQGNSA. The ends were cut back, 3 bases at V and 4 bases at J, with 25 bases in the middle. The CDR3 spells CASSFTIDRGRSQYEQYF. The CDR3 DNA sequence: TGTGCCAGCAGCTTCACGATCGATAGGGGTAGGTCCCAGTACGAGCAGTACTTC.

The V gene is TRBV20-1, the J gene TRBJ2-1; no reliable D call. The CDR3 consists of 11 residues. From germline, CDR1 is DFQATT and CDR2 SNEGSKA (reference sequence). V gave up 6 bases and J gave up 9 bases, with 12 bases separating them. CDR3 protein: CSAFLFGEQFF. The DNA for the CDR3 is TGCAGTGCCTTCTTGTTTGGTGAGCAGTTCTTC.

This clone was seen once. CDR3 loop: CASRAGTSDYEQYF. CDR3 bases: TGTGCCAGCAGAGCCGGGACTAGTGACTACGAGCAGTACTTC. This chain links TRBV28 with TRBJ2-7; 8 positions match TRBD2. The V gene end was trimmed by 6 bases and the J gene end by 3 bases; junction bases not matched to a gene: 7. Germline CDR1 is MDHEN and CDR2 is SYDVKM. CDR3 length: 14 residues.

The chain recombines TRBV2 with TRBJ1-1; possible D gene TRBD1, 5 bases. The CDR3 spans 15 residues. Germline V gene sequence: CDR1 SNHLY, CDR2 FYNNEI. V was trimmed by 4 bases and J by 1 base, leaving 13 bases between them. As DNA, the CDR3 is TGTGCCAGCAGTGTCGAGGGGACGGGGAACACTGAAGCTTTCTTT. Residues: CASSVEGTGNTEAFF.

V and J are TRBV28 and TRBJ2-7, with D tentatively TRBD1 (6 bases). Trimming took off 7 bases at V and 4 bases at J, with 14 bases between the two ends. CDR3 length equals 13 residues. In germline, CDR1 is MDHEN, CDR2 SYDVKM. CDR3 coding DNA: TGTGCCAGCATACAGGGTGAAGGATACGAGCAGTACTTC. Amino acids: CASIQGEGYEQYF.

The J gene is TRBJ2-1, the V gene TRBV5-8; 10 bases match TRBD2. The CDR3 has 19 residues. V was pared by 3 bases and J by 6 bases, with 18 bases of the junction left unmatched. Germline CDR1 reads SGHTS; CDR2 reads YDEGEE. The CDR3 loop is CASSSAFRSAGGPSNEQFF. For the CDR3, the DNA is TGTGCCAGCAGCTCCGCTTTCCGATCAGCGGGAGGGCCTAGCAATGAGCAGTTCTTC.

The chain joins TRBV7-9 to TRBJ2-7, with TRBD2 identical over 7 bases. CDR1 and CDR2 (germline): SEHNR, FQNEAQ (reference sequence). This CDR3 is built from 16 residues. The junction had 16 bases not matched to a gene; V was cut back by 5 bases and J by 6 bases. CDR3: CASSRRPDGPGGEQYF. CDR3 DNA sequence: TGTGCCAGCAGCCGGCGGCCCGATGGACCGGGGGGCGAGCAGTACTTC.

The rearrangement uses TRBV7-9 and TRBJ1-2, with TRBD1 as a possible D gene (5 bases). Per germline, CDR1 SEHNR and CDR2 FQNEAQ (reference sequence). The CDR3 length is 12 residues. V lost 3 bases and J 8 bases, leaving 10 bases between the germline ends. The CDR3 DNA reads TGTGCCAGCAGCTTTGAATGGGACGGCTACACCTTC. Translating it yields CASSFEWDGYTF. Supplemented by reference TRBV7-9 and TRBJ1-2, the full variable domain reads DTGVSQNPRHKITKRGQNVTFRCDPISEHNRLYWYRQTLGQGPEFLTYFQNEAQLEKSRLLSDRFSAERPKGSFSTLEIQRTEQGDSAMYLCASSFEWDGYTFGSGTRLTVV.

As regards this clone: At the DNA level, this CDR3 is encoded by other sequences in the same sample as well. The rearrangement uses TRBV18 and TRBJ2-5; tentative D call: TRBD1 (5 bases). The length of the CDR3 is 12 residues. Per germline, CDR1 KGHSH and CDR2 LQKENI. Trimming removed 2 bases from V and 5 bases from J, with 6 bases in between. The CDR3 coding sequence is TGTGCCAGCTCACCAAAGGGGGAGACCCAGTACTTC. Translating it yields CASSPKGETQYF.

This sequence joins TRBV28 and TRBJ1-2; 7 bases map to TRBD1. CDR3 length: 12 residues. Trimming took 7 bases from V and 6 from J; bases not matched to a gene: 5. The V gene's germline CDR1 is MDHEN and CDR2 SYDVKM. DNA for the CDR3: TGTGCCAGCACTTCTACAGGGGATGGCTACACCTTC. This encodes CASTSTGDGYTF.

This clone appeared once. The chain uses TRBV4-2 and TRBJ2-1, with 9 bases lining up with TRBD2. Germline loops: CDR1 LGHNA, CDR2 YNFKEQ. Trimming cost V 4 bases and J 5 bases; bases outside gene matches: 9. The CDR3 spans 16 residues. CDR3 loop: CASSPLVAGGHNEQFF. Here the CDR3 DNA reads TGTGCCAGCAGCCCCCTCGTTGCGGGAGGGCACAATGAGCAGTTCTTC.

V and J are TRBV5-1 and TRBJ2-5; no clear D. The CDR3 runs to 14 residues. Germline assignment: CDR1 SGHRS and CDR2 YFSETQ. Trimming stripped 2 bases from V and 0 bases from J, with 8 bases between. CDR3: CASSLIRYQETQYF. CDR3 DNA: TGCGCCAGCAGCTTAATACGGTACCAAGAGACCCAGTACTTC.